This T cell receptor beta chain originates from a study of T and B cells in COVID-19 patients. At the level of the study: Comorbidities linked to unfavorable COVID-19 outcome were present in about 90% of the 20 active-infection patients.

Blood genomic DNA input for TRB amplification was 250-500 ng. Multiplex PCR with BIOMED2 TRB-A/B primer pools amplified TRB rearrangements. Each CDR3 protein gets one entry after TCRdb re-called the multiplex PCR reads with MiXCR. Of 6,000 or so distinct CDR3 sequences detected, roughly a third appear once; the ten largest clones hold 50% to 60%. Germline CDR1 and CDR2: KGHSH and LQKENI. The germline V and J ends were trimmed by 6 bases and 4 bases, with 15 bases remaining between them. The CDR3 extends over 14 amino acids. The material sequenced was blood. The chain links TRBV18 to TRBJ1-1; D perhaps matches TRBD1 (6 bases). The TCR comes from a human donor with active COVID-19. The CDR3 coding sequence is TGTGCCAGCTCCCTCGAGGGGGGACGCACTGAAGCTTTCTTT. It encodes CASSLEGGRTEAFF.